The clone carrying this T cell receptor (beta chain) has a count of ten or more. The CDR3 is 14 residues long. Germline V CDR1 and CDR2: DFQATT, SNEGSKA (reference sequence). The germline V and J ends were trimmed by 0 bases and 4 bases, with 11 bases remaining between them. These data are taken from a study of early T cells in non-severe SARS-CoV-2 infection. Unique molecular identifiers tagged individual cDNA molecules. TCRdb reanalysed the 5' RACE reads using MiXCR and keeps one entry per CDR3 protein. This sample yields 59,000 or so distinct CDR3 sequences, of which around 12% are seen a single time; over 1.1% belongs to the top ten.

The TCR was taken from an adult who was a healthcare worker with PCR-confirmed SARS-CoV-2 infection or an uninfected control (not recorded which). This sequence joins TRBV20-1 and TRBJ2-3; TRBD2 might be the D (6 bases). Here the sequenced sample was whole blood, taken at baseline. Written as DNA, the CDR3 is TGCAGTGCTAGAGATTGGAGGGCGGCAGATACGCAGTATTTT. It is translated as CSARDWRAADTQYF.